The table lists the clone carrying this TCR beta chain with many counts. Antigen: not known. The sample belongs to a study of CD8 T cells in ankylosing spondylitis. Regarding the study as a whole: In reactive arthritis synovial fluid and blood, some motif variants had been reported before. In ankylosing spondylitis patients, matched synovial fluid reportedly showed significant enrichment of disease-linked clones. Disease-linked clones, CD8+, were relatively rare in peripheral blood.

With 5 bases removed from V and 0 bases from J, the gap between germline ends came to 10 bases. CDR1 SEHNR and CDR2 FQNEAQ come from the germline V gene (reference sequence). The CDR3 covers 14 residues. It was by quantitative 5'-RACE with molecular barcodes that TCR beta libraries were made. Each CDR3 protein gets one entry after TCRdb re-called the 5' RACE reads with MiXCR. Of 240,000 or so distinct CDR3 sequences in the sample, roughly 8.6% were seen once. The sequencing input was blood, either unsorted or a sorted T cell fraction (not recorded which). V and J are TRBV7-9 and TRBJ1-1, with D hard to call. This sequence was found in a male donor with ankylosing spondylitis or in good health (not recorded which). The CDR3 reads CASSPTFLNTEAFF. Here the CDR3 DNA reads TGTGCCAGCAGCCCCACCTTTCTGAACACTGAAGCTTTCTTT.